This entry is about one T cell receptor beta chain. The antigen remains unidentified. Germline CDR1 reads MNHNY; CDR2 reads SVGAGI (reference sequence). Trimming removed 6 bases from V and 3 bases from J; junction bases left unmatched: 5. This CDR3 is 14 amino acids long. The data were obtained in a study of radiotherapy plus CTLA-4 blockade in lung cancer. Across the study: Objective responses were seen in 18% of patients, disease control in roughly 30%.

Study-level findings and limits: In blood, TCR clones derived from the tumor expanded after radiotherapy plus ipilimumab. Early blood T cell clone dynamics, with interferon-beta, were reported to best predict response.

This table comes from immunoSEQ multiplex PCR, and its TCRdb copy is limited to in-frame clones, with some not included. The data contain around 100,000 clones, 65% to 85% of them singletons. Patients with chemo-refractory metastatic non-small-cell lung cancer received focal radiation plus CTLA-4 blockade with ipilimumab. The specimen was peripheral blood, collected from a patient treated with radiotherapy plus ipilimumab. The chain joins TRBV6-6 to TRBJ2-5; TRBD2 aligns across 9 bases. The clonotype originates from a human donor with non-small cell lung cancer who had a partial response to radiotherapy plus ipilimumab. Some clones in this sample may be carry-over from other donors' samples. CDR3 in DNA: TGTGCCAGCAGGTCCGGGACTAGCAAAGAGACCCAGTACTTC. Encoded protein: CASRSGTSKETQYF.